These 10 T cell receptor beta chains originate from one sample sequenced in a study of identical twins. TCRdb reanalysed the 5' RACE reads using MiXCR and keeps one entry per CDR3 protein. The sample shows around 370,000 distinct CDR3 sequences, approximately 8.7% of them seen only once. The material sequenced was naive T cells sorted from blood. All receptors derive from a woman between 50 and 59 years old in good health.

This clonotype appeared many times. Written as DNA, the CDR3 is TGCAGTGCTAGAGGGGGAAAATTGAACACTGAAGCTTTCTTT. Its translation is CSARGGKLNTEAFF. This chain connects TRBV20-1 to TRBJ1-1; unclear D gene. The CDR3 loop spans 14 amino acids. Trimming cost V 1 base and J 0 bases, with 9 bases left between them. CDR1 DFQATT and CDR2 SNEGSKA come from the germline V gene (reference sequence).

This clonotype was seen repeatedly, ten times or more. The junction departs from the called germline gene at one end, perhaps through a read error. V and J are TRBV7-7 and TRBJ2-1, with D uncertain. The CDR3 is made up of 12 amino acids. Germline loops: CDR1 SSHAT, CDR2 FNYEAQ (reference sequence). The DNA of the CDR3 is TGTGCTAGCAGCAATAACTACAATGAGCAGTTCTTC. It translates to CASSNNYNEQFF.

There are a few counts of this clonotype. The rearrangement links TRBV4-1 to TRBJ2-3, with no clear D. The germline V gene has CDR1 MGHRA and CDR2 YSYEKL. The CDR3 covers 20 residues. V was clipped by 1 base and J by 1 base, with 24 bases between them. CDR3 sequence reads: CASSQVWAGELTGGTDTQYF. The CDR3, as DNA: TGCGCCAGCAGCCAAGTATGGGCCGGAGAGCTAACCGGAGGCACAGATACGCAGTATTTT.

The CDR3 reads CSVGTERHTEAFF. The CDR3 nucleotides read TGCAGCGTTGGGACAGAGCGACACACTGAAGCTTTCTTT. The chain uses TRBV29-1 and TRBJ1-1; maybe TRBD1 (6 bases). The CDR3 runs to 13 residues. Germline V lookup: CDR1 SQVTM, CDR2 ANQGSEA. Deletions cut 4 bases from V and 3 bases from J, with 12 bases between.

This clonotype was detected many times. Here the CDR3 DNA reads TGTGCCAGCAGTTTACCCGGGACAACCGGACTAGCGGTAAACTCCTACGAGCAGTACGTC. Protein product: CASSLPGTTGLAVNSYEQYV. The rearrangement uses TRBV12-3 or TRBV12-4 and TRBJ2-7; 10 positions agree with TRBD2. There are 20 residues in the CDR3. The V and J ends lost 2 bases and 0 bases, in that order; junction bases with no gene match: 16.

Here the CDR3 reads CASSSAGPNNEQFF. For the CDR3, the DNA is TGTGCCAGCAGCTCGGCGGGCCCAAACAATGAGCAGTTCTTC. The V gene is TRBV7-6, the J gene TRBJ2-1; tentatively, D is TRBD2 (5 bases). In germline, CDR1 is SGHVS, CDR2 FNYEAQ. V gave up 4 bases and J gave up 5 bases, with 12 bases separating them. This CDR3 region has 14 residues.

The gene calls are TRBV7-9 and TRBJ1-4; a weak D match, TRBD1 (6 bases). Looked up from germline, CDR1 is SEHNR and CDR2 is FQNEAQ (reference sequence). The V and J ends lost 3 bases and 8 bases respectively, with 13 bases between them. The CDR3 runs to 14 residues. CDR3 DNA sequence: TGTGCCAGCAGCTTCGACAGGTCGGAAGAAAAACTGTTTTTT. It encodes CASSFDRSEEKLFF.

This clonotype was seen more than once but under ten times. The J gene is TRBJ2-7, the V gene TRBV6-2 or TRBV6-3; D is uncertain. The CDR3 has 11 residues. V lost 8 bases to trimming and J lost 0 bases, with 5 bases between them. Germline CDR1 and CDR2: MNHEY and SVGEGT. The DNA of the CDR3 is TGTGCCAGCGTAAGCTCCTACGAGCAGTACTTC. Translating gives CASVSSYEQYF.

In its sample, this clonotype was seen many times. The chain combines TRBV10-3 with TRBJ2-2, with TRBD2 matching over 13 bases. Germline-derived CDR1 and CDR2 are ENHRY and SYGVKD. The trim removed 6 bases at V and 1 base at J, leaving 5 bases unmatched. The CDR3 contains 17 residues. The CDR3 DNA reads TGTGCCATCAGCGGGACTAGCGGGAAGCTGAACACCGGGGAGCTGTTTTTT. This translates into CAISGTSGKLNTGELFF.

This clonotype has only a few counts. The rearrangement links TRBV6-6 to TRBJ2-7, with 7 bases aligning to TRBD2. From germline, CDR1 is MNHNY and CDR2 SVGAGI (reference sequence). V trimming: 5 bases; J trimming: 3 bases; junction bases outside the gene matches: 4. The CDR3 is 13 residues long. CDR3 nucleotide sequence: TGTGCCAGCAGTCCAGGGAGGGTCTACGAGCAGTACGTC. Translating gives CASSPGRVYEQYV.